A single sample gave rise to the 27 T cell receptor beta chains below, sequenced in a study of T cells in Graves' hyperthyroidism and ophthalmopathy. What was amplified from RNA transcripts were TCR beta CDR3 regions. With the HTBI primer set, the TCR CDR3 went through a first round of RT-PCR. TCRdb re-called the multiplex PCR reads through MiXCR, storing one row per CDR3 protein. Of hundreds of thousands of distinct CDR3 sequences detected, around a sixth appear once; the ten largest clones hold roughly 13%. The specimen was blood. Receptor source: a woman between 18 and 29 years old with Graves' hyperthyroidism.

Ten or more counts support this clonotype. This chain links TRBV7-3 with TRBJ2-7; D assignment may be TRBD1 or TRBD2 (5 bases each). Looked up from germline, CDR1 is SGHTA and CDR2 is FQGTGA. The CDR3 is 16 residues long. V dropped 5 bases and J dropped 0 bases, with 17 bases sitting between them. CDR3 amino acids: CASSLRDLTHSYEQYF. CDR3 nucleotides: TGTGCCAGCAGCCTGAGGGACCTCACTCACTCCTACGAGCAGTACTTC.

This clonotype was seen repeatedly, ten times or more. This sequence joins TRBV7-9 and TRBJ2-7; 7 nucleotides match TRBD2. From germline, CDR1 is SEHNR and CDR2 FQNEAQ (reference sequence). The CDR3 covers 15 residues. Unmatched junction bases numbered 11, after V lost 5 bases and J lost 4 bases. Here the CDR3 reads CASSRELAVSYEQYF. CDR3 DNA sequence: TGTGCCAGCAGCCGAGAGCTAGCGGTCTCGTACGAGCAGTACTTC.

V usage is TRBV27 and J usage is TRBJ1-6, with TRBD1 identical over 7 bases. The germline V gene encodes CDR1 MNHEY and CDR2 SMNVEV (reference sequence). The CDR3 length is 15 residues. The V segment lost 5 bases and the J segment 3 bases; nucleotides outside the gene matches: 4. The CDR3 region is CASSRQGNYNSPLHF. CDR3 bases: TGTGCCAGCAGTAGACAGGGAAACTATAATTCACCCCTCCACTTT.

This clonotype has just a few counts. The chain combines TRBV7-3 with TRBJ2-2, with TRBD1 identical over 9 bases. Looked up from germline, CDR1 is SGHTA and CDR2 is FQGTGA. CDR3 length: 16 amino acids. J gave up 4 bases and V 6 bases, and 9 bases lay outside the gene matches. As DNA, the CDR3 is TGTGCCAGCAGTCCACAGGACAGGGGTTCCACCGGGGAGCTGTTTTTT. Its translation: CASSPQDRGSTGELFF.

In this sample, this clonotype turned up a few times. The chain has TRBV15 and TRBJ2-3; D perhaps matches TRBD1 (5 bases). There are 14 residues in the CDR3. The V and J ends lost 0 bases and 5 bases respectively, with 9 bases between them. CDR1 and CDR2 (germline): LNHNV, YYDKDF (reference sequence). The chain's CDR3 is CATSREPGIDTQYF. CDR3 nucleotide sequence: TGTGCCACCAGCAGAGAGCCAGGGATAGATACGCAGTATTTT.

The V call is TRBV14, the J call TRBJ2-4; D is perhaps TRBD2 (5 bases). CDR3 length: 18 residues. Trimming took off 5 bases at V and 4 bases at J, with 24 bases between the two ends. From germline, CDR1 is SGHDN and CDR2 FVKESK. CDR3 in DNA: TGTGCCAGCAGCGAAGGCCGACTATTAGAGGGCCTGAAAAACATTCAGTACTTC. Encoded protein: CASSEGRLLEGLKNIQYF.

A few counts support this clonotype. The chain couples TRBV7-2 to TRBJ2-1, with 8 bases lining up with TRBD2. CDR1 is SGHTA, CDR2 FQGNSA, per germline. The trim removed 1 base at V and 6 bases at J, leaving 11 bases unmatched. The CDR3 is 17 amino acids. The CDR3 reads CASSLVPGLGRVNEQFF. CDR3 sequence (DNA): TGTGCCAGCAGCTTAGTCCCGGGACTAGGGAGAGTCAATGAGCAGTTCTTC.

This clonotype was counted a few times. This chain connects TRBV20-1 to TRBJ1-4, with unresolved D. CDR1 is DFQATT, CDR2 SNEGSKA, per germline (reference sequence). V lost 3 bases, J lost 7 bases, and 12 bases lay in between. The CDR3 has 13 amino acids. This CDR3 reads CSARARVVEKLFF. In DNA, the CDR3 is TGCAGTGCTAGGGCCCGGGTAGTTGAAAAACTGTTTTTT.

This clonotype was recorded at least ten times. The chain has TRBV20-1 and TRBJ1-6, with D tentatively TRBD1 (6 bases). V gave up 3 bases and J gave up 7 bases, with 10 bases separating them. Germline loops: CDR1 DFQATT, CDR2 SNEGSKA (reference sequence). This CDR3 is built from 13 residues. The DNA of the CDR3 is TGCAGTGCTAGCGGGGGGCGGAATTCACCCCTCCACTTT. It codes for CSASGGRNSPLHF.

This clonotype was detected ten times or more. V and J are TRBV3-1 and TRBJ2-3, with D possibly TRBD2 on 6 matching bases. This CDR3 region has 16 residues. Germline V gives CDR1 LGHDT, CDR2 YNNKEL (reference sequence). V was clipped by 3 bases and J by 4 bases, with 17 bases between them. CDR3 loop: CASSHLTAGYSDTQYF. DNA for the CDR3: TGTGCCAGCAGCCATCTGACCGCGGGGTATTCAGATACGCAGTATTTT.

The chain carries TRBV3-1 and TRBJ1-5; D gene ambiguous. The V end was cut by 2 bases, the J end by 4 bases, with 6 bases between. The germline V gene has CDR1 LGHDT and CDR2 YNNKEL (reference sequence). The CDR3 totals 13 residues. The CDR3 DNA is TGTGCCAGCAGCCAACGGAGAAATCAGCCCCAGCATTTT. This encodes CASSQRRNQPQHF.

This clonotype occurred many times. The chain combines TRBV3-1 with TRBJ2-3; D ambiguous. There are 15 residues in the CDR3. Germline V gene sequence: CDR1 LGHDT, CDR2 YNNKEL (reference sequence). V lost 4 bases, J lost 0 bases, and 11 bases lay in between. The chain's CDR3 is CASSPAIGSTDTQYF. CDR3 sequence (DNA): TGTGCCAGCAGCCCGGCAATCGGAAGCACAGATACGCAGTATTTT.

This chain joins TRBV10-2 and TRBJ2-1, with 8 bases that match TRBD2. Losses at the gene ends were 4 bases for V and 4 bases for J; bases not matched to a gene: 3. Germline values: CDR1 WSHSY, CDR2 SAAADI. CDR3 length: 14 amino acids. The CDR3 bases are TGCGCCAGCAGTGGCGGGAGGTTGTACAATGAGCAGTTCTTC. It specifies CASSGGRLYNEQFF.

The chain is built from TRBV27 and TRBJ1-2, with D perhaps matching TRBD1 (5 bases). V lost 10 bases, J lost 4 bases, and 16 bases lay in between. Per the germline V gene, CDR1 is MNHEY and CDR2 is SMNVEV (reference sequence). The CDR3 consists of 13 residues. CDR3 in amino acids: CATSPRVSYGYTF. The CDR3, as DNA: TGTGCCACCTCCCCCAGGGTGAGCTATGGCTACACCTTC.

This clonotype has at least ten counts. This chain joins TRBV20-1 and TRBJ1-2; no clear D. Trimming took 0 bases from V and 4 from J, leaving 12 bases between them. The CDR3 totals 14 residues. Germline lookup yields CDR1 DFQATT and CDR2 SNEGSKA (reference sequence). CDR3 region: CSARDYDTSYGYTF. CDR3 bases: TGCAGTGCTAGAGATTACGACACGAGCTATGGCTACACCTTC.

This clonotype was picked up many times. The rearrangement uses TRBV18 and TRBJ1-3; D may be TRBD1 (6 bases). In germline, CDR1 is KGHSH, CDR2 LQKENI. The CDR3 totals 16 residues. The ends were cut back, 2 bases at V and 9 bases at J, with 20 bases in the middle. CDR3 amino acids: CASSPNRDRIISTIYF. Here the CDR3 DNA reads TGTGCCAGCTCACCAAACAGGGACCGCATAATTTCCACCATATATTTT. Using reference TRBV18 and TRBJ1-3 for the parts outside the CDR3, the full variable domain is NAGVMQNPRHLVRRRGQEARLRCSPMKGHSHVYWYRQLPEEGLKFMVYLQKENIIDESGMPKERFSAEFPKEGPSILRIQQVVRGDSAAYFCASSPNRDRIISTIYFGEGSWLTVV.

Of note for this clonotype: Since a much larger clone is just one base distant, this may be a read error. The rearrangement links TRBV27 to TRBJ2-5; D possibly corresponds to TRBD2 (6 bases). CDR3 size: 14 residues. Germline CDR1 and CDR2: MNHEY and SMNVEV (reference sequence). The CDR3 DNA is TGTGCCAGCAGTCCCTGGGACTCACAAGAGACCCAGCACTTC. Its protein product is CASSPWDSQETQHF.

The table lists this clonotype with many counts. The chain has TRBV20-1 and TRBJ2-2; TRBD2 might be the D (6 bases). CDR3 length: 16 amino acids. Trimming pared 2 bases from V and 2 bases from J, leaving 15 bases between. Germline V gene lookup returns CDR1 DFQATT and CDR2 SNEGSKA (reference sequence). The CDR3: CSARPLGTSNTGELFF. CDR3 DNA: TGCAGTGCTAGACCTCTGGGGACTTCCAACACCGGGGAGCTGTTTTTT.

For this clonotype: Given a much more abundant clone one base away, this may be a read error. The chain uses TRBV12-3 or TRBV12-4 and TRBJ1-2; the D gene is possibly TRBD1 (5 bases). This CDR3 spans 16 amino acids. CDR3 loop: CTSSLLSGTASGGYTF. CDR3 in DNA: TGTACCAGCAGTTTATTGTCCGGGACGGCCTCCGGAGGCTACACCTTC.

This clonotype has at least ten counts. CDR3 region: CSVDMSTDTQYF. The CDR3 nucleotides read TGCAGTGTCGACATGAGCACAGATACGCAGTATTTT. The chain employs TRBV20-1 and TRBJ2-3; D gene ambiguous. V shed 7 bases and J shed 0 bases, with 8 bases lying between them. Germline loops: CDR1 DFQATT, CDR2 SNEGSKA (reference sequence). This CDR3 has 12 residues.

This rearrangement joins TRBV2 to TRBJ2-7; unclear D gene. Germline values: CDR1 SNHLY, CDR2 FYNNEI. This CDR3 comprises 14 residues. The V gene lost 3 bases and the J gene lost 0 bases, with 9 bases spanning the gap. The CDR3 sequence is CASSDPALSYEQYF. The DNA of the CDR3 is TGTGCCAGCAGTGACCCAGCTCTCTCCTACGAGCAGTACTTC.

This clonotype was seen ten or more times. The chain couples TRBV11-2 to TRBJ2-3; tentative D call: TRBD1 (5 bases). This CDR3 spans 12 amino acids. Trimming cost V 2 bases and J 5 bases, with 5 bases left between them. From germline, CDR1 is SGHAT and CDR2 FQNNGV. This CDR3 is CASSLQGDTQYF. In DNA form, the CDR3 reads TGTGCCAGCAGCTTACAGGGAGATACGCAGTATTTT. The entire variable domain, with the rest obtained from reference TRBV11-2 and TRBJ2-3, is as follows: EAGVAQSPRYKIIEKRQSVAFWCNPISGHATLYWYQQILGQGPKLLIQFQNNGVVDDSQLPKDRFSAERLKGVDSTLKIQPAKLEDSAVYLCASSLQGDTQYFGPGTRLTVL.

This clonotype was counted at least ten times. The chain couples TRBV12-3 or TRBV12-4 to TRBJ1-3; D may be TRBD1 (5 bases). The CDR3 contains 12 residues. V was shortened by 7 bases and J by 9 bases, with 13 bases between the two germline ends. The CDR3 sequence: CASNGAGGTIYF. The CDR3 nucleotides are TGTGCCAGCAACGGGGCCGGGGGCACCATATATTTT.

This sequence joins TRBV6-5 and TRBJ2-7, with TRBD2 matching 7 bases. Germline V gene lookup returns CDR1 MNHEY and CDR2 SVGAGI. With 2 bases clipped from V and 6 bases from J, the junction kept 10 bases outside the gene matches. The CDR3 consists of 15 residues. The CDR3 coding sequence is TGTGCCAGCAGTTACGGGTCTTGGGGGGGGTTCGAGCAGTACTTC. It translates to CASSYGSWGGFEQYF.

By share, this clonotype counts as medium-sized. This sequence joins TRBV11-2 and TRBJ1-1; D is possibly TRBD1 (6 bases). Germline values: CDR1 SGHAT, CDR2 FQNNGV. The CDR3 is made up of 13 amino acids. The ends were cut back, 6 bases at V and 1 base at J, with 9 bases in the middle. This CDR3 reads CASSLDRNTEAFF. The CDR3 bases are TGTGCCAGCAGTTTGGACAGGAACACTGAAGCTTTCTTT.

This clonotype has at least ten counts. The gene calls are TRBV12-3 or TRBV12-4 and TRBJ1-3; D gene unclear. The CDR3 is made up of 16 amino acids. The V gene lost 1 base and the J gene lost 0 bases, with 10 bases spanning the gap. The CDR3 bases are TGTGCCAGCAGTTTAGTCGGACTGCGCTCTGGAAACACCATATATTTT. Residues: CASSLVGLRSGNTIYF.

This clonotype was seen ten or more times. The V and J genes are TRBV20-1 and TRBJ2-1; D is undetermined. The V gene's germline CDR1 is DFQATT and CDR2 SNEGSKA (reference sequence). CDR3 length: 17 amino acids. The germline V and J ends were trimmed by 0 bases and 5 bases, with 20 bases remaining between them. CDR3 DNA: TGCAGTGCTAGAGATTATAAGACACCTCCTTTAAACAATGAGCAGTTCTTC. Amino acids: CSARDYKTPPLNNEQFF.